This T cell receptor beta chain was identified in a study of CD8 T cells in ankylosing spondylitis. Study results and caveats: Disease-linked clones had a CD8+ phenotype and relatively low frequency in peripheral blood. Previously reported in reactive arthritis synovial fluid and blood were some of the motif variants. What appeared characteristic of ankylosing spondylitis blood was a TCR beta motif of fewer than ten highly homologous variants. Reportedly, significant enrichment of disease-linked clones occurred in matched ankylosing spondylitis synovial fluid.

Libraries for TCR beta were made by quantitative 5'-RACE with molecular barcodes. TCRdb reprocessed the 5' RACE reads with MiXCR, giving one entry per CDR3 protein. The sample shows over 600,000 distinct CDR3 sequences, roughly 20% of them seen only once. The germline V gene encodes CDR1 MDHEN and CDR2 SYDVKM. The CDR3 spans 13 residues. Trimming took 6 bases from V and 7 from J, leaving 16 bases between them. This clonotype was picked up a small number of times. Its antigen is as yet unknown. The sequencing input was blood, either unsorted or a sorted T cell fraction (not recorded which). This clonotype originated in a male donor with ankylosing spondylitis. The chain joins TRBV28 to TRBJ2-7; D may be TRBD1 (5 bases). The CDR3 region is CASRRQGSREQYF. As DNA, the CDR3 is TGTGCCAGCAGGCGGCAGGGATCGAGGGAGCAGTACTTC.